This T cell receptor beta chain was identified in a study of OX40 agonist ivuxolimab in advanced cancers. In this sample, this clone turned up once. Assay: immunoSEQ multiplex PCR; the TCRdb copy retains only in-frame clones and omits some. The data hold around 56,000 clones, with around 89% observed a single time. Germline V gene sequence: CDR1 SGHRS, CDR2 YFSETQ. V lost 3 bases and J 5 bases, leaving 11 bases between the germline ends. This CDR3 region has 13 residues. J is TRBJ2-5 and V is TRBV5-1, with a tentative D call TRBD2 (5 bases). Sequencing used CD4+ or CD8+ T cells sorted from blood, obtained in a trial of the OX40 agonist ivuxolimab. This receptor was identified in an adult with an advanced solid tumor such as melanoma, head and neck, liver or kidney cancer. The CDR3 reads CASSYGDTETQYF. The CDR3 bases are TGCGCCAGCAGCTACGGGGATACCGAGACCCAGTACTTC.